This is a list of T cell receptor beta chains from one sample in a study of T cell responses to AZD1222 COVID-19 vaccine. Assay used: immunoSEQ multiplex PCR; TCRdb lists only in-frame clones, some missing. The table has approximately 92,000 clones, 70% to 90% seen once. This material consisted of peripheral blood, taken on day 0 of AZD1222 vaccination. Receptors originate from an adult in good health. Both conserved end residues are part of each CDR3. D genes are given only for firm matches. Size is stated for part of the rows, as once, few or many counts, or as a class when the clone is expanded.

J gene: TRBJ1-5; clone size: .; V gene: TRBV19; D gene: .; CDR3 DNA: TGTGCCAGTAGTATCTGGCTCTCGGGGAGCAATCAGCCCCAGCATTTT; CDR3 protein: CASSIWLSGSNQPQHF
J gene: TRBJ2-1; clone size: few; V gene: TRBV4-1; D gene: .; CDR3 DNA: TGCGCCAGCAGCCGCGGAGAGAGTGTTAGCTCCTACAATGAGCAGTTCTTC; CDR3 protein: CASSRGESVSSYNEQFF
J gene: TRBJ1-5; clone size: .; V gene: TRBV24-1; D gene: TRBD1; CDR3 DNA: TGTGCCACCAGTGACACAAAATTGGACAGGGAGGGTCAGCCCCAGCATTTT; CDR3 protein: CATSDTKLDREGQPQHF
J gene: TRBJ1-1; clone size: .; V gene: TRBV19; D gene: .; CDR3 DNA: TGTGCCAGTAGTCCCTTCTCTGGACAGATGAACACTGAAGCTTTCTTT; CDR3 protein: CASSPFSGQMNTEAFF
J gene: TRBJ1-4; clone size: .; V gene: TRBV20-1; D gene: .; CDR3 DNA: TGCAGTGCTAGTGGTGGGACTAATGAAAAACTGTTTTTT; CDR3 protein: CSASGGTNEKLFF
J gene: TRBJ1-2; clone size: once; V gene: TRBV6-4; D gene: .; CDR3 DNA: TGTGCCAGCAGTGACTCGGCAGGCCGTGGCTACACCTTC; CDR3 protein: CASSDSAGRGYTF
J gene: TRBJ1-4; clone size: .; V gene: TRBV12-3/TRBV12-4; D gene: .; CDR3 DNA: TGTGCCAGCAGTTGGACTAGGGAAAAACTGTTTTTT; CDR3 protein: CASSWTREKLFF
J gene: TRBJ2-2; clone size: .; V gene: TRBV4-1; D gene: .; CDR3 DNA: TGCGCCAGCAGCCCCCGGGGGCGGGACAGGAACACCGGGGAGCTGTTTTTT; CDR3 protein: CASSPRGRDRNTGELFF
J gene: TRBJ1-2; clone size: .; V gene: TRBV30; D gene: .; CDR3 DNA: TGTGCCTGGAACAACAGGGAGTTCACCTATGGCTACACCTTC; CDR3 protein: CAWNNREFTYGYTF
J gene: TRBJ1-6; clone size: .; V gene: TRBV6-1; D gene: .; CDR3 DNA: TGTGCCAGCAGTCCTCCGGGACGGGTTAATTCACCCCTCCACTTT; CDR3 protein: CASSPPGRVNSPLHF
J gene: TRBJ2-7; clone size: .; V gene: TRBV6-1; D gene: .; CDR3 DNA: TGTGCCAGCAGTGAAGGACAGCTCTACGAGCAGTACTTC; CDR3 protein: CASSEGQLYEQYF
J gene: TRBJ1-5; clone size: once; V gene: TRBV6-2/TRBV6-3; D gene: .; CDR3 DNA: TGTGCCAGCAGTTCCGCCTGGACAGCGAGCAATCAGCCCCAGCATTTT; CDR3 protein: CASSSAWTASNQPQHF
J gene: TRBJ2-2; clone size: .; V gene: TRBV9; D gene: .; CDR3 DNA: TGTGCCAGCAGCGTAGTGCTAGGACCCACCGGGGAGCTGTTTTTT; CDR3 protein: CASSVVLGPTGELFF
J gene: TRBJ1-1; clone size: .; V gene: TRBV14; D gene: .; CDR3 DNA: TGTGCCAGCAGCCTCGACCGGGGCACCAGGGGCACTGAAGCTTTCTTT; CDR3 protein: CASSLDRGTRGTEAFF
J gene: TRBJ2-7; clone size: few; V gene: TRBV6-5; D gene: TRBD2; CDR3 DNA: TGTGCCAGCACCACCCAAGCGGGGTCGCGTGAGCAGTACTTC; CDR3 protein: CASTTQAGSREQYF